The rows below give T cell receptor beta chains drawn from one sample of a study of CD4+ T cells in melanoma. Libraries were prepared by immunoSEQ multiplex PCR; TCRdb keeps only in-frame clonotypes and omits some of them. This sample has several thousand clones, with about two thirds found just once. Material for sequencing was cells from a culture (not recorded whether cultured in vitro). The origin of the receptors is a human donor with melanoma. The CDR3 runs from the conserved cysteine through the conserved F or W.

j_call: TRBJ2-7; v_call: TRBV14; cdr3_aa: CASSQAYEQYF
j_call: TRBJ2-1; v_call: TRBV4-2; cdr3_aa: CASSQVSLANEQFF
j_call: TRBJ1-2; v_call: TRBV19; cdr3_aa: CASSIAQAIGYTF
j_call: TRBJ1-5; v_call: TRBV28; cdr3_aa: CASRPGQLNYQPQHF
j_call: TRBJ1-6; v_call: TRBV14; cdr3_aa: CASSQEGKPGDNSPLHF
j_call: TRBJ2-7; v_call: TRBV30; cdr3_aa: CAWTGQDYYEQYF
j_call: TRBJ1-5; v_call: TRBV19; cdr3_aa: CASSTRDADQPQHF
j_call: TRBJ2-1; v_call: TRBV4-1; cdr3_aa: CASSQTGIDEQFF
j_call: TRBJ1-2; v_call: TRBV7-9; cdr3_aa: CASSLQENYGYTF
j_call: TRBJ2-7; v_call: TRBV5-1; cdr3_aa: CASSLTSGGDEQYF
j_call: TRBJ1-2; v_call: TRBV27; cdr3_aa: CASSFQGNYGYTF
j_call: TRBJ2-3; v_call: TRBV7-6; cdr3_aa: CASRLEGRQADTQYF
j_call: TRBJ2-7; v_call: TRBV13; cdr3_aa: CASSSSRDRSLSSYEQYF
j_call: TRBJ1-2; v_call: TRBV6-5; cdr3_aa: CASRNLYGYTF
j_call: TRBJ2-2; v_call: TRBV11-2; cdr3_aa: CASIPSGGGGNTGELFF
j_call: TRBJ1-6; v_call: TRBV28; cdr3_aa: CASSSDGRYYSPLHF
j_call: TRBJ2-7; v_call: TRBV6-6; cdr3_aa: CASRGPGEQYF
j_call: TRBJ2-5; v_call: TRBV6-5; cdr3_aa: CASSYVGRDSQETQYF
j_call: TRBJ1-6; v_call: TRBV6-6; cdr3_aa: CASSYGTGAHSPLHF
j_call: TRBJ1-1; v_call: TRBV6-2/TRBV6-3; cdr3_aa: CASSYSQSTEAFF
j_call: TRBJ2-7; v_call: TRBV2; cdr3_aa: CASTDSYYEQYF
j_call: TRBJ1-3; v_call: TRBV11-2; cdr3_aa: CAERLESSGNTIYF
j_call: TRBJ1-4; v_call: TRBV7-8; cdr3_aa: CASSLVRGPNEKLFF
j_call: TRBJ1-4; v_call: TRBV5-1; cdr3_aa: CASSIGQGANEKLFF
j_call: TRBJ1-1; v_call: TRBV21-1; cdr3_aa: CASSKPTANTEAFF
j_call: TRBJ1-2; v_call: TRBV24-1; cdr3_aa: CATSDQDRGYTF
j_call: TRBJ2-7; v_call: TRBV27; cdr3_aa: CASSLGRGYEQYF
j_call: TRBJ2-2; v_call: TRBV7-3; cdr3_aa: CASSLTQGFYSGELFF
j_call: TRBJ1-2; v_call: TRBV5-6; cdr3_aa: CASSPGTVEARDGYTF
j_call: TRBJ1-5; v_call: TRBV2; cdr3_aa: CASKPRANQPQHF
j_call: TRBJ1-6; v_call: TRBV4-1; cdr3_aa: CASIRRVGYNSPLHF
j_call: TRBJ2-1; v_call: TRBV5-5; cdr3_aa: CASSFESGEQFF
j_call: TRBJ2-5; v_call: TRBV30; cdr3_aa: CAWREQETQYF
j_call: TRBJ1-1; v_call: TRBV29-1; cdr3_aa: CSVGDRGDTEAFF
j_call: TRBJ2-7; v_call: TRBV29-1; cdr3_aa: CSVEGFDRSYEQYF
j_call: TRBJ2-1; v_call: TRBV7-9; cdr3_aa: CASSPGQGDVNEQFF
j_call: TRBJ1-2; v_call: TRBV4-3; cdr3_aa: CASSQQQGSDYGYTF
j_call: TRBJ2-2; v_call: TRBV4-3; cdr3_aa: CASSQHLPGQGTFGELFF
j_call: TRBJ1-1; v_call: TRBV30; cdr3_aa: CAWSGAWAEAFF
j_call: TRBJ2-5; v_call: TRBV19; cdr3_aa: CASSIVGGETQYF
j_call: TRBJ2-1; v_call: TRBV11-2; cdr3_aa: CASSLLLDNEQFF
j_call: TRBJ1-1; v_call: TRBV21-1; cdr3_aa: CASSTDRGNTEAFF
j_call: TRBJ2-2; v_call: TRBV30; cdr3_aa: CAWTGATGELFF
j_call: TRBJ2-7; v_call: TRBV19; cdr3_aa: CASSTTSGTGYEQYF
j_call: TRBJ2-7; v_call: TRBV28; cdr3_aa: CASSFSSYEQYF
j_call: TRBJ1-2; v_call: TRBV10-3; cdr3_aa: CATGSSDNYGYTF
j_call: TRBJ1-1; v_call: TRBV15; cdr3_aa: CATSTRGGHTEAFF
j_call: TRBJ1-3; v_call: TRBV4-2; cdr3_aa: CASSQEYFSGNTIYF
j_call: TRBJ1-5; v_call: TRBV12-5; cdr3_aa: CASGAAPGQPQHF
j_call: TRBJ1-3; v_call: TRBV5-8; cdr3_aa: CASSATGMLVFSLDTIYF